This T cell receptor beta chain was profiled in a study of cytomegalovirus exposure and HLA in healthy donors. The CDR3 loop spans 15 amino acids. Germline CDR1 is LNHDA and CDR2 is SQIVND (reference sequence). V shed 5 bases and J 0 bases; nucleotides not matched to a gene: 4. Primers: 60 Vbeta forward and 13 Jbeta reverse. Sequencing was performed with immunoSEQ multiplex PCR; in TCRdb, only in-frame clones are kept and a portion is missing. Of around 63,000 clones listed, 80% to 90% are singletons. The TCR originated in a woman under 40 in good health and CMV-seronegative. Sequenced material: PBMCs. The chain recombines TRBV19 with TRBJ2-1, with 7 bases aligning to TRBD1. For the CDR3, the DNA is TGTGCCAGTAGTCCTAACAGGGGCTCCTACAATGAGCAGTTCTTC. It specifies CASSPNRGSYNEQFF.